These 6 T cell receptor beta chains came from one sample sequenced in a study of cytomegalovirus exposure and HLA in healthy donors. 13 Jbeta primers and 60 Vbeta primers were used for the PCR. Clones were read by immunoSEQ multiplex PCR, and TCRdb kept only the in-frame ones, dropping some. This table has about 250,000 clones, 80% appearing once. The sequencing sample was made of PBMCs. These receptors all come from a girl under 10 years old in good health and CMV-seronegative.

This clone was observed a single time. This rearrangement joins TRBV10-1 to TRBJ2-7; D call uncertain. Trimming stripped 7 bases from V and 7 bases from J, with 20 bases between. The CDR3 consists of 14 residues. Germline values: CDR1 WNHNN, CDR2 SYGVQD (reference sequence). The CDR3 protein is CASTSRLGDEEQYF. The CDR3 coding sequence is TGCGCCAGCACGAGTAGACTCGGAGATGAAGAGCAGTACTTC.

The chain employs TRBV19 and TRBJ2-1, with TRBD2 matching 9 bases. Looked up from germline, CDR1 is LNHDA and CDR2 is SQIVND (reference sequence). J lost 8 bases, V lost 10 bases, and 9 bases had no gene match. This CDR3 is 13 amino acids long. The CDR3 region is CATQAGGMYEQFF. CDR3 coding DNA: TGTGCCACCCAAGCGGGAGGTATGTATGAGCAGTTCTTC.

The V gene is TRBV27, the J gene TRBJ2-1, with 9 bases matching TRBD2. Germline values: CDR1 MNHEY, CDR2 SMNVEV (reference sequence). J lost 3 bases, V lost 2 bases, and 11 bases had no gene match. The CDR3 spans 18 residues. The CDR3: CASSLAGTSKSFYNEQFF. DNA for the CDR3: TGTGCCAGCAGTTTAGCCGGGACTAGCAAATCTTTCTACAATGAGCAGTTCTTC.

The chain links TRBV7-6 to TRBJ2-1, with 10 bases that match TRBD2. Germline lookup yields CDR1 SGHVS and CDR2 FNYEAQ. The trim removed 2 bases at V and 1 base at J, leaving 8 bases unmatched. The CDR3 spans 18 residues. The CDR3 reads CASSLLAGAPDSYNEQFF. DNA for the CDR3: TGTGCCAGCAGCTTACTAGCGGGGGCCCCTGATTCCTACAATGAGCAGTTCTTC.

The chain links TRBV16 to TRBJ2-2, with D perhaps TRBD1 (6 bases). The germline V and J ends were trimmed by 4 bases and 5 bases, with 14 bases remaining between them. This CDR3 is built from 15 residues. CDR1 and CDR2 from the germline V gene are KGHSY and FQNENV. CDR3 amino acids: CASSPRRGVTGELFF. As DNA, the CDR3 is TGTGCCAGCAGCCCGCGCAGGGGTGTAACCGGGGAGCTGTTTTTT.

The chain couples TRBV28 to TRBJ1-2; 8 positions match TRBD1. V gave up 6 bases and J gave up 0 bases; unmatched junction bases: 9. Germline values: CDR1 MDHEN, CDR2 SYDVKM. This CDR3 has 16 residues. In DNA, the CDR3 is TGTGCCAGCAGCTCCCCCGGGACAGGAGCTAACTATGGCTACACCTTC. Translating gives CASSSPGTGANYGYTF.